One sample yielded the 13 T cell receptor beta chains listed below, sequenced in a study of blood T cell repertoires in COVID-19. Profiled with immunoSEQ multiplex PCR; TCRdb holds only in-frame clones, not every one. The sample shows fewer than 80,000 clones, around 87% of them seen only once. The sample comprised peripheral blood. These receptors originate from an older man with acute or convalescent COVID-19.

This clone was detected only once. The chain recombines TRBV28 with TRBJ2-1; a weak D match, TRBD2 (6 bases). V was pared by 5 bases and J by 12 bases, with 14 bases between. CDR3 length: 12 residues. CDR1 MDHEN and CDR2 SYDVKM come from the germline V gene. CDR3 nucleotide sequence: TGTGCCAGCAGTCCACTAGCTGCCGGGCAGTTCTTC. It encodes CASSPLAAGQFF.

The chain employs TRBV19 and TRBJ1-1, with 7 bases fitting TRBD1. Germline CDR1 and CDR2: LNHDA and SQIVND (reference sequence). The V and J ends lost 2 bases and 5 bases, in that order; junction bases with no gene match: 11. The CDR3 consists of 16 residues. CDR3 in amino acids: CASSINSPGGRTEAFF. DNA for the CDR3: TGTGCCAGTAGTATAAACTCTCCAGGGGGGAGGACTGAAGCTTTCTTT.

The chain has TRBV11-2 and TRBJ2-1; D might be TRBD2 (5 bases). This CDR3 region has 15 residues. Germline V gene lookup returns CDR1 SGHAT and CDR2 FQNNGV. V shed 6 bases and J shed 0 bases, with 12 bases lying between them. CDR3 amino acids: CASRLLDTSYNEQFF. In nucleotides, the CDR3 is TGTGCCAGCAGACTACTAGACACCTCCTACAATGAGCAGTTCTTC.

This sequence joins TRBV28 and TRBJ2-1, with 9 bases that match TRBD1. The germline CDR1 and CDR2 sequences are MDHEN and SYDVKM. This CDR3 spans 13 amino acids. J was trimmed by 4 bases and V by 9 bases; bases with no gene match: 4. CDR3 sequence: CASWDRAYNEQFF. CDR3 in DNA: TGTGCCAGTTGGGACAGGGCGTACAATGAGCAGTTCTTC.

The V call is TRBV14, the J call TRBJ2-5, with D tentatively TRBD1 (7 bases). This CDR3 region has 15 residues. Germline CDR1 is SGHDN and CDR2 is FVKESK. The germline V and J ends were trimmed by 4 bases and 5 bases, with 17 bases remaining between them. CDR3 loop: CASSLRQGGMETQYF. The CDR3 DNA is TGTGCCAGCAGCCTAAGACAGGGAGGAATGGAGACCCAGTACTTC. Filled out from reference TRBV14 and TRBJ2-5, the complete variable domain reads EAGVTQFPSHSVIEKGQTVTLRCDPISGHDNLYWYRRVMGKEIKFLLHFVKESKQDESGMPNNRFLAERTGGTYSTLKVQPAELEDSGVYFCASSLRQGGMETQYFGPGTRLLVL.

This sequence joins TRBV5-1 and TRBJ2-3; D gene unclear. CDR3 length: 12 amino acids. The V end was cut by 5 bases, the J end by 5 bases, with 9 bases between. Germline loops: CDR1 SGHRS, CDR2 YFSETQ. The CDR3: CASSFPGDTQYF. CDR3 sequence (DNA): TGCGCCAGCAGTTTCCCGGGAGATACGCAGTATTTT.

This rearrangement joins TRBV4-1 to TRBJ2-7, with 7 bases aligning to TRBD1. J gave up 0 bases and V 0 bases, and 11 bases lay outside the gene matches. Germline CDR1 and CDR2: MGHRA and YSYEKL. This CDR3 region has 18 residues. The CDR3 region has the DNA TGCGCCAGCAGCCAAGATCGGGGACAGACCTTGAGCTCCTACGAGCAGTACTTC. It encodes CASSQDRGQTLSSYEQYF.

The chain has TRBV4-1 and TRBJ1-4; 10 bases are shared with TRBD1. The V and J ends lost 1 base and 7 bases, in that order; junction bases with no gene match: 3. CDR3 length equals 15 residues. The V gene's germline CDR1 is MGHRA and CDR2 YSYEKL. The CDR3: CASSQVGDRGEKLFF. CDR3 sequence (DNA): TGCGCCAGCAGCCAAGTGGGGGACAGGGGTGAAAAACTGTTTTTT.

This sequence joins TRBV7-2 and TRBJ1-3; D remains unclear. This CDR3 region has 13 residues. Germline V gene lookup returns CDR1 SGHTA and CDR2 FQGNSA. The V end was cut by 6 bases, the J end by 0 bases, with 6 bases between. The CDR3 loop reads CASSGLSGNTIYF. In DNA, the CDR3 is TGTGCCAGCAGTGGGCTCTCTGGAAACACCATATATTTT.

The rearrangement uses TRBV7-9 and TRBJ1-3, with TRBD1 as a possible D gene (5 bases). Germline assignment: CDR1 SEHNR and CDR2 FQNEAQ (reference sequence). Trimming left V 2 bases short and J 2 bases short, with 7 bases between. The CDR3 covers 14 residues. This chain's CDR3 is CASSLMTAGNTIYF. The CDR3 DNA follows: TGTGCCAGCAGCTTAATGACAGCTGGAAACACCATATATTTT.

This rearrangement joins TRBV11-2 to TRBJ2-2; 10 nucleotides align to TRBD2. The trim removed 6 bases at V and 7 bases at J, leaving 8 bases unmatched. CDR1 is SGHAT and CDR2 is FQNNGV in the germline V gene. The CDR3 has 15 residues. The CDR3 bases are TGTGCCAGCAGATTGACTAGCGGGTCGAACGGGGAGCTGTTTTTT. It translates to CASRLTSGSNGELFF.

The chain employs TRBV2 and TRBJ2-3; a possible D gene is TRBD2 (7 bases). With 5 bases removed from V and 5 bases from J, the gap between germline ends came to 23 bases. The CDR3 runs 17 residues. CDR1 and CDR2 from the germline V gene are SNHLY and FYNNEI. CDR3: CASSRPWGRGAVDTQYF. Written as DNA, the CDR3 is TGTGCCAGCAGTCGGCCCTGGGGACGGGGGGCAGTAGATACGCAGTATTTT.

The chain links TRBV6-6 to TRBJ2-7; TRBD1 matches 9 bases. The V gene's germline CDR1 is MNHNY and CDR2 SVGAGI (reference sequence). This CDR3 comprises 15 residues. V gave up 7 bases and J gave up 5 bases; unmatched junction bases: 12. CDR3 protein: CASTLMGQGIHEQYF. The CDR3 DNA reads TGTGCCAGCACCTTAATGGGACAGGGCATCCACGAGCAGTACTTC.